Below, 14 T cell receptor beta chains from the same sample are listed, as sequenced in a study of T cell repertoires in cytomegalovirus infection. TCRdb ran MiXCR on the reads and lists one entry per CDR3 protein. The sample lists around 530,000 distinct CDR3 sequences, more than 25% occurring once. What was sequenced was PBMCs. The receptors stem from a human donor in good health (CMV status not recorded). Some clones in this sample may be carry-over from other donors' samples.

This clonotype was observed many times. The chain couples TRBV7-9 to TRBJ2-7, with TRBD1 matching over 8 bases. The CDR3 has 15 residues. CDR1 and CDR2 from the germline V gene are SEHNR and FQNEAQ (reference sequence). The V and J ends lost 2 bases and 0 bases, in that order; junction bases with no gene match: 3. This CDR3 reads CASSLTGGISYEQYF. CDR3 in DNA: TGTGCCAGCAGCTTAACAGGGGGAATCTCCTACGAGCAGTACTTC.

The rearrangement joins TRBV7-2 to TRBJ1-4; 8 bases align to TRBD1. Losses at the gene ends were 2 bases for V and 10 bases for J; bases not matched to a gene: 6. Germline V gives CDR1 SGHTA, CDR2 FQGNSA. The length of the CDR3 is 14 residues. The CDR3, as DNA: TGTGCCAGCAGCTTACAGGGGGCGCTCGGAAAACTGTTTTTT. Encoded protein: CASSLQGALGKLFF.

This clonotype was detected a few times. This chain uses TRBV5-4 with TRBJ2-1; D is uncertain. This CDR3 has 13 residues. Germline V lookup: CDR1 SGHNT, CDR2 YYREEE (reference sequence). Trimming took 2 bases from V and 6 from J, leaving 9 bases between them. CDR3 DNA sequence: TGTGCCAGCAGCTTATATCTGCTCAATGAGCAGTTCTTC. It yields the protein CASSLYLLNEQFF. The full variable domain, its missing parts supplied by reference TRBV5-4 and TRBJ2-1, is ETGVTQSPTHLIKTRGQQVTLRCSSQSGHNTVSWYQQALGQGPQFIFQYYREEENGRGNFPPRFSGLQFPNYSSELNVNALELDDSALYLCASSLYLLNEQFFGPGTRLTVL.

This clonotype came up many times. The chain recombines TRBV7-9 with TRBJ1-1; TRBD1 might be the D (6 bases). V lost 4 bases and J lost 5, with 17 bases in between. The CDR3 length is 15 residues. Germline-derived CDR1 and CDR2 are SEHNR and FQNEAQ (reference sequence). The CDR3 region has the DNA TGTGCCAGCAGCTCCAGAGCAGGGGCTTTTACTGAAGCTTTCTTT. It codes for CASSSRAGAFTEAFF.

The sample holds a few counts of this clonotype. The gene calls are TRBV19 and TRBJ1-2; 7 bases align to TRBD1. Germline-derived CDR1 and CDR2 are LNHDA and SQIVND (reference sequence). Losses at the gene ends were 4 bases for V and 4 bases for J; bases not matched to a gene: 12. The CDR3 covers 16 residues. CDR3 bases: TGTGCCAGTAGTAACTTCTTCGGGACAGACGTCTATGGCTACACCTTC. Translation: CASSNFFGTDVYGYTF.

The chain is built from TRBV4-3 and TRBJ2-3; 9 bases map to TRBD2. Germline V CDR1 and CDR2: LGHNA, YSLEER. This CDR3 contains 15 residues. J gave up 6 bases and V 0 bases, and 4 bases lay outside the gene matches. CDR3 residues: CASSQDLAGSDTQYF. DNA of the CDR3: TGCGCCAGCAGCCAAGATCTAGCGGGATCGGATACGCAGTATTTT.

This clonotype was seen many times. V gene TRBV7-2 combines with J gene TRBJ2-2; TRBD2 aligns across 10 bases. Germline V gene sequence: CDR1 SGHTA, CDR2 FQGNSA. J gave up 5 bases and V 7 bases, and 10 bases lay outside the gene matches. The CDR3 loop spans 16 amino acids. The CDR3 DNA is TGTGCCAGCACCCCCCTGCTAGCGGGGGTAACCGGGGAGCTGTTTTTT. Amino acid sequence: CASTPLLAGVTGELFF.

The chain carries TRBV29-1 and TRBJ2-2; D unresolved. Germline V gene sequence: CDR1 SQVTM, CDR2 ANQGSEA. The CDR3 has 16 residues. V shed 7 bases and J shed 1 base, with 19 bases lying between them. The CDR3 region has the DNA TGCAGCGCCCTGGACCCTACTCCAAAGAACACCGGGGAGCTGTTTTTT. Its translation is CSALDPTPKNTGELFF.

This clonotype was seen more than once but under ten times. The chain couples TRBV28 to TRBJ1-2, with D perhaps TRBD1 (5 bases). The V end lost 7 bases, the J end lost 1 base, and 16 bases lay between the germline ends. This CDR3 is 15 amino acids long. Germline-derived CDR1 and CDR2 are MDHEN and SYDVKM. Here the CDR3 DNA reads TGTGCCAGCATCCCGGGGGAGCGGCTTAACTATGGCTACACCTTC. Encoded protein: CASIPGERLNYGYTF.

There are a few counts of this clonotype. The chain employs TRBV25-1 and TRBJ1-1; no clear D gene. The germline CDR1 and CDR2 sequences are MGHDK and SYGVNS. Trimming removed 5 bases at V and 6 bases at J, with 13 bases between. This CDR3 has 13 residues. The CDR3 DNA sequence: TGTGCCAGCAGTCGGACGGTGGGCTCTGAAGCTTTCTTT. This sequence encodes CASSRTVGSEAFF.

This clonotype was detected only a few times. V is TRBV10-3 and J is TRBJ1-2; TRBD1 matches 7 bases. The germline CDR1 and CDR2 sequences are ENHRY and SYGVKD. CDR3 size: 15 residues. The V gene end was trimmed by 6 bases and the J gene end by 2 bases; junction bases not matched to a gene: 9. CDR3 DNA sequence: TGTGCCATCAGCCGAACCCAGGACAGGAACTATGGCTACACCTTC. Translation: CAISRTQDRNYGYTF.

This clonotype appeared many times. The chain carries TRBV7-2 and TRBJ2-3, with 15 bases aligning to TRBD2. The J segment lost 6 bases and the V segment lost 4 bases, leaving 8 bases of the junction unmatched. Germline assignment: CDR1 SGHTA and CDR2 FQGNSA. The CDR3 runs to 17 residues. The CDR3 DNA follows: TGTGCCAGCAGCTCATCAGGGACTAGCGGGAGGCTTGATACGCAGTATTTT. Translation gives CASSSSGTSGRLDTQYF.

The chain couples TRBV5-4 to TRBJ2-5; either TRBD1 or TRBD2 may fit D (7 bases each). The CDR3 length is 15 residues. Deletions cut 2 bases from V and 5 bases from J, with 16 bases between. CDR1 is SGHNT and CDR2 is YYREEE in the germline V gene (reference sequence). In DNA form, the CDR3 reads TGTGCCAGCAGCTTCCAGGGGGAGGGATTGGAGACCCAGTACTTC. Translating gives CASSFQGEGLETQYF.

The V call is TRBV5-6, the J call TRBJ2-5; TRBD2 matches 8 bases. CDR3 length: 15 amino acids. V gave up 2 bases and J gave up 5 bases; unmatched junction bases: 8. Germline values: CDR1 SGHDT, CDR2 YYEEEE. The CDR3 region has the DNA TGTGCCAGCAGCTTAAGAGCGGGAGTCTGGGAGACCCAGTACTTC. This translates into CASSLRAGVWETQYF.